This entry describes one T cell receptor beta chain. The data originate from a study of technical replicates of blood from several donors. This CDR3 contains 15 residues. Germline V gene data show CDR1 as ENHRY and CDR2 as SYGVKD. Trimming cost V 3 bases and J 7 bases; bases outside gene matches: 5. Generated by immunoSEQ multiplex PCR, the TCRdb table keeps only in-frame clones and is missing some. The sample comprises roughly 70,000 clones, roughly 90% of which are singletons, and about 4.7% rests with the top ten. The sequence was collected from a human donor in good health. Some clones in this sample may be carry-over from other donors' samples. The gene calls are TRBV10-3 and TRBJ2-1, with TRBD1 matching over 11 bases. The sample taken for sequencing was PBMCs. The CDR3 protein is CAISDRTGGENEQFF. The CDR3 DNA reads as TGTGCCATCAGTGACCGGACAGGGGGCGAGAATGAGCAGTTCTTC.